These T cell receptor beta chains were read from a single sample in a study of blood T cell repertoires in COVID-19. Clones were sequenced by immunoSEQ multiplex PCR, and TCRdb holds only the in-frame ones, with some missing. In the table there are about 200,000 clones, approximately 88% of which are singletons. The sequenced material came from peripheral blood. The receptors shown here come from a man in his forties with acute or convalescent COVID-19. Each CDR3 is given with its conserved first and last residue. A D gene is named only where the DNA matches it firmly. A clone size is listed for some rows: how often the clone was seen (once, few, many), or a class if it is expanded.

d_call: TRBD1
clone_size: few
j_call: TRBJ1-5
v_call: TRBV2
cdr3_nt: TGTGCCAGCAGTGGGACAGGGAATCAGCCCCAGCATTTT
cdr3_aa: CASSGTGNQPQHF

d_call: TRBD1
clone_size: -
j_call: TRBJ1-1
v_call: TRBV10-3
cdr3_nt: TGTGCCATCAGTGGGGGACAGGGAAGGATGGTTTTGGACACTGAAGCTTTCTTT
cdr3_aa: CAISGGQGRMVLDTEAFF

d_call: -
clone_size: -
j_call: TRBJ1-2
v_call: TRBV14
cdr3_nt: TGTGCCAGCAGTTACAGCGGCAACTATGGCTACACCTTC
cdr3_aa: CASSYSGNYGYTF

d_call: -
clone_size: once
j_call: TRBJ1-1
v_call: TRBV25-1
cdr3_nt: TGTGCCAGCAGTGAATTCGGTTTCCCTGAAGCTTTCTTT
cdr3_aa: CASSEFGFPEAFF

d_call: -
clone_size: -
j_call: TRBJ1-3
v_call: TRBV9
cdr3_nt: TGTGCCAGCAGCGTAGACGCAGGCCGGTCGGCCTCTGGAAACACCATATATTTT
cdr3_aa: CASSVDAGRSASGNTIYF

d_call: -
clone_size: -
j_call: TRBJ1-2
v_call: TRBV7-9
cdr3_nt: TGTGCCAGCAGCCGATTCGACAGTAACTATGGCTACACCTTC
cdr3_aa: CASSRFDSNYGYTF

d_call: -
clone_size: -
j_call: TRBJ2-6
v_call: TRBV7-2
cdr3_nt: TGTGCCAGCAGCACTGACTCTGGGGCCAACGTCCTGACTTTC
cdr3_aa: CASSTDSGANVLTF

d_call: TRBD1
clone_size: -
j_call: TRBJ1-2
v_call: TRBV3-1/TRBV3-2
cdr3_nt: TGTGCCAGCAGCCAATCGTCAGGGGGCAATGGCTACACCTTC
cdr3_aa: CASSQSSGGNGYTF

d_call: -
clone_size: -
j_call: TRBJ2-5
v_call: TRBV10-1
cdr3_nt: TGCGCCAGCAGTGCTAGACTGAAGGGGGAGACCCAGTACTTC
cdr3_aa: CASSARLKGETQYF

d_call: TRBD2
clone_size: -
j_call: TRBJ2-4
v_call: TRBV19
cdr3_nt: TGTGCCAGTAGTATTAGGGGTAGCGGGAGTCCCCAAAACATTCAGTACTTC
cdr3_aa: CASSIRGSGSPQNIQYF